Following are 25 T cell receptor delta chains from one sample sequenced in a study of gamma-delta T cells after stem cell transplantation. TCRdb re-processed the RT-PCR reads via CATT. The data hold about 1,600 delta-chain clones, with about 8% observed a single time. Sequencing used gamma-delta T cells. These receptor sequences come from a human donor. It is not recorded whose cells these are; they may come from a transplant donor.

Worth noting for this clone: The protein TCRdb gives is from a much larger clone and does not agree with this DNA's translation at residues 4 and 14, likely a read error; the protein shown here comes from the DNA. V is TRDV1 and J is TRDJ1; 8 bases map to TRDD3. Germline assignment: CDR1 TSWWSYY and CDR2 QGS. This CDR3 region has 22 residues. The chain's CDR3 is CALEESPISYYWGVRGTDKLIF. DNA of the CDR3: TGTGCTCTTGAGGAAAGCCCCATATCTTATTACTGGGGGGTCAGGGGCACCGATAAACTCATCTTT.

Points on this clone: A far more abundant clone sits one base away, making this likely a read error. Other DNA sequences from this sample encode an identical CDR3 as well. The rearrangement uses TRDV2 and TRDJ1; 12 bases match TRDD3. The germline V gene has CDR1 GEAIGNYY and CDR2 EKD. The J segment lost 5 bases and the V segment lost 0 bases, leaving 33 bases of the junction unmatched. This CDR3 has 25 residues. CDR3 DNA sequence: TGTGCCTGTGACACCGTATCGCCTCCTCCTACGGGACTCCTGGGGGATACGGTTGTCGGTGATAAACTCATCTTT. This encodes CACDTVSPPPTGLLGDTVVGDKLIF.

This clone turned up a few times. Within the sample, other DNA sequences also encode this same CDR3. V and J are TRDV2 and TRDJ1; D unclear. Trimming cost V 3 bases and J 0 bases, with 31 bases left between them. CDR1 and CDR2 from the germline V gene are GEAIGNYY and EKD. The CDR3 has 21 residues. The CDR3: CACDPIRTLESSLMYTDKLIF. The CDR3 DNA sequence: TGTGCCTGTGACCCCATAAGGACTCTGGAGTCCTCACTTATGTACACCGATAAACTCATCTTT.

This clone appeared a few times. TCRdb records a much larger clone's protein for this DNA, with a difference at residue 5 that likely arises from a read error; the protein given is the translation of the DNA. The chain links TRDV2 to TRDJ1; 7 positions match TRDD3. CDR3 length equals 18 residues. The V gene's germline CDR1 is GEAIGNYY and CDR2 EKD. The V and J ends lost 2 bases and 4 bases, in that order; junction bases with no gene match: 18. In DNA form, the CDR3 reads TGTGCCTGTGACAACGTGTCTGGGGGTCCCCCTCTGGGCGATAAACTCATCTTT. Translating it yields CACDNVSGGPPLGDKLIF.

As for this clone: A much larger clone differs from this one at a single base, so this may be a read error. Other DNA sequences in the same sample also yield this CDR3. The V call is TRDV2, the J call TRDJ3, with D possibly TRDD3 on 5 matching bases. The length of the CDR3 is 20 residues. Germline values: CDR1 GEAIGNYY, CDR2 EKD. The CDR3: CACDTLRGPLGSWDTRQMFF. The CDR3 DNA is TGTGCCTGTGACACTCTTCGGGGCCCCCTTGGCTCCTGGGACACCAGACAGATGTTTTTC.

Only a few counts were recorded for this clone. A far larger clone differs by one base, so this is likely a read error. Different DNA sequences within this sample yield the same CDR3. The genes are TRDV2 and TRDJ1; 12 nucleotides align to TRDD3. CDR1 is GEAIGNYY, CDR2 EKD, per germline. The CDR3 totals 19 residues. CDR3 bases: TGTGCCTGTGACGTGGTTGGACTGGGGGATACCCTGTACACTGATAAACTCATCTTT. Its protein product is CACDVVGLGDTLYTDKLIF.

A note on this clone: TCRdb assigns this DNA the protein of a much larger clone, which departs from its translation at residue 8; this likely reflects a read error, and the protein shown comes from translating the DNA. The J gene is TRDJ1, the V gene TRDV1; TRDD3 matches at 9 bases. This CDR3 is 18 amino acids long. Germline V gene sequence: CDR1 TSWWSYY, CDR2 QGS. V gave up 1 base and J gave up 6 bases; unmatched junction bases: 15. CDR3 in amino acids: CALGEPFPWGYGRYKLIF. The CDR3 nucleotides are TGTGCTCTTGGGGAACCCTTCCCCTGGGGATACGGACGTTATAAACTCATCTTT.

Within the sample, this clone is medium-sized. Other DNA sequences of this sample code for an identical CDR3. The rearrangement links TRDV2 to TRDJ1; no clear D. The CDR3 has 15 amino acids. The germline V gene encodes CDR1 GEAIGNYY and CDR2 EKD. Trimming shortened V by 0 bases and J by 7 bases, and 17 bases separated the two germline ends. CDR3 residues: CACDTVGSKGGKLIF. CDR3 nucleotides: TGTGCCTGTGACACCGTTGGGTCGAAAGGTGGTAAACTCATCTTT.

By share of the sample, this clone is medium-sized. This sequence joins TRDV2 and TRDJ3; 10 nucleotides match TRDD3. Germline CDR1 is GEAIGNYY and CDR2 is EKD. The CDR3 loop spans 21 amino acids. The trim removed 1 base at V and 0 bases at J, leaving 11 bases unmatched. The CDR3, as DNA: TGTGCCTGTGACACTCTCGGCCGCGGGGGATACGACTCCTGGGACACCCGACAGATGTTTTTC. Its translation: CACDTLGRGGYDSWDTRQMFF.

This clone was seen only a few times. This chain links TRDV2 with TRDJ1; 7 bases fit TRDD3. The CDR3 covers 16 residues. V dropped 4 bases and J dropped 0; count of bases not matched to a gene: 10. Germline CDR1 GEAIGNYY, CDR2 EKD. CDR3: CACERLGAQYTDKLIF. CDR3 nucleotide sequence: TGTGCCTGTGAAAGGCTGGGGGCTCAGTACACCGATAAACTCATCTTT.

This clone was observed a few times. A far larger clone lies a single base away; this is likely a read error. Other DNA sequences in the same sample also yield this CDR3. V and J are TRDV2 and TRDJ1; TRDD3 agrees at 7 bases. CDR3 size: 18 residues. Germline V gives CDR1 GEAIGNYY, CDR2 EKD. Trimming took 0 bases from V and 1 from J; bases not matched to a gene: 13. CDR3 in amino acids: CACDTLHRTGGSTDKLIF. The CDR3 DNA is TGTGCCTGTGACACCCTCCACCGTACGGGGGGATCCACCGATAAACTCATCTTT.

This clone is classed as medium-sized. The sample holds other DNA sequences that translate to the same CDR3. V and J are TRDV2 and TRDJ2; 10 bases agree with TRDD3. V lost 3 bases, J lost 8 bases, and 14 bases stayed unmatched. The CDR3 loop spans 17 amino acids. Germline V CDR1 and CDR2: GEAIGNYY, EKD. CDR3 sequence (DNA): TGTGCCTGTGACCCCCTTACTGGGGGATCCCGCTCCGCACAACTCTTCTTT. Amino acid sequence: CACDPLTGGSRSAQLFF.

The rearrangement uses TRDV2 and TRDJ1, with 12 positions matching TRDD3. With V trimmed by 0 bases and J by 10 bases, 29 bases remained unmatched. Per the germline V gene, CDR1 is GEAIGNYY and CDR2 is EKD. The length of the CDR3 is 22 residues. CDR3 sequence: CACDTVSPPPTGLLGDTLGLIF. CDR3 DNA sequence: TGTGCCTGTGACACCGTATCGCCTCCTCCTACGGGACTCCTGGGGGATACGCTCGGACTCATCTTT.

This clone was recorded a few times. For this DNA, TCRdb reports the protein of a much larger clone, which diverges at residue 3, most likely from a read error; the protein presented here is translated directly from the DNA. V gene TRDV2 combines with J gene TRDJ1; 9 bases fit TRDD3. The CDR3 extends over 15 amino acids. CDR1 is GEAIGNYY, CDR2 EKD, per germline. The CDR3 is CARDNLGDQDDKLIF. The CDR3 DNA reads TGTGCCCGTGACAACCTGGGGGATCAGGACGATAAACTCATCTTT.

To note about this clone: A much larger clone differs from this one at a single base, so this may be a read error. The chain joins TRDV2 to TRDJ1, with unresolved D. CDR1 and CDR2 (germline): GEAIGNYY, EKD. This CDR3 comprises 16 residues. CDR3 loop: CACGTVGVGRADKLIF. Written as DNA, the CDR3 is TGTGCCTGTGGCACCGTTGGAGTAGGGAGAGCCGATAAACTCATCTTT.

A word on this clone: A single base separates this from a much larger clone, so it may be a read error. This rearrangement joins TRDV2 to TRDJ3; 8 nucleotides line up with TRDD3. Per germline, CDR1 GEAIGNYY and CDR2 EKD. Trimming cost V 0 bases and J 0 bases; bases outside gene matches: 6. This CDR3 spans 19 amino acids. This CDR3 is CACDTVVGDVSWDTRQMFF. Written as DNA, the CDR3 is TGTGCCTGTGACACCGTGGTGGGGGATGTCTCCTGGGACACCCGACAGATGTTTTTC.

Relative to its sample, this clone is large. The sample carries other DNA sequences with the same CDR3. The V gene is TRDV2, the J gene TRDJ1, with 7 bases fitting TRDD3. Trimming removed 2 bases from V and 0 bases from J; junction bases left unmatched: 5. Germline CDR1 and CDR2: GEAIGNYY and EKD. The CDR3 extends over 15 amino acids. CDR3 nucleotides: TGTGCCTGTGACAAATTGGGGGAATACACCGATAAACTCATCTTT. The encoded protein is CACDKLGEYTDKLIF.

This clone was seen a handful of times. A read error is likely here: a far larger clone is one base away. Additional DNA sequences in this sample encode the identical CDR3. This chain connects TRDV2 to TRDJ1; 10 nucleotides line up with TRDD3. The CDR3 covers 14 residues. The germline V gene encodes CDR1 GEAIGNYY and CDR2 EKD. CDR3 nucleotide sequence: TGCGCCTGTGAGCATTTACTGGGGGATCGGGAACTCATCTTT. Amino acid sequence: CACEHLLGDRELIF.

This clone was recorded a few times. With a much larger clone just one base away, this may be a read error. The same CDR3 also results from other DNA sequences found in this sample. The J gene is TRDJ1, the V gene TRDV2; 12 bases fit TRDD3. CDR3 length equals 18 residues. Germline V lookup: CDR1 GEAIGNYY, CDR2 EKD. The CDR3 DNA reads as TGTGCCTGCGACACCTTGGCTCTGGGGGATACGGACACCGATAAACTCATCTTT. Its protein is CACDTLALGDTDTDKLIF.

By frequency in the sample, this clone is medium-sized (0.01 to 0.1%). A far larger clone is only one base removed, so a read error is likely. The DNA of the CDR3 is TGTGCTCTTGGGGGAAGCCCCATATCTTATTACTGGGGGATCAGGGGCACCGATAAACTCATCTTT. This sequence encodes CALGGSPISYYWGIRGTDKLIF. The genes are TRDV1 and TRDJ1; the match to TRDD3 covers 10 bases. CDR1 is TSWWSYY, CDR2 QGS, per germline. After removal of 4 bases from V and 1 base from J, the junction contained 24 bases not matched to a gene. This CDR3 contains 22 residues.

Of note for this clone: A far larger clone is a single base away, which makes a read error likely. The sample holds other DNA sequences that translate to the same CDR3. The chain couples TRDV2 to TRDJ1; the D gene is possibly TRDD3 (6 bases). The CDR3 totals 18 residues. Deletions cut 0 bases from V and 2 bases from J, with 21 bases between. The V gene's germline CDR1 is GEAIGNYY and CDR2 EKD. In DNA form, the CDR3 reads TGTGCCTGTGACACCGTTGATGGGGGGTACGCAGGGACCGATAAACTCATCTTT. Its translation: CACDTVDGGYAGTDKLIF.

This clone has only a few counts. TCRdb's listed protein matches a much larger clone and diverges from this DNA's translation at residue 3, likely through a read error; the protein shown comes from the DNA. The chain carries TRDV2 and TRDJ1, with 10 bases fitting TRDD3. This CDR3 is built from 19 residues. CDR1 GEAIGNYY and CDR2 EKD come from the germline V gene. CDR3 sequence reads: CARDTVETGGLKYTDKLIF. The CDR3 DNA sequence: TGTGCCCGTGACACGGTGGAGACTGGGGGATTAAAGTACACCGATAAACTCATCTTT.

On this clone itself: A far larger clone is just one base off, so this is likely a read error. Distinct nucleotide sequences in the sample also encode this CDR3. CDR3 nucleotide sequence: TGCGCCTGTGACGGGATACGAACCGATAAACTCATCTTT. This gives the protein CACDGIRTDKLIF. This chain uses TRDV2 with TRDJ1; TRDD3 matches at 8 bases. This CDR3 spans 13 amino acids. Germline CDR1 and CDR2: GEAIGNYY and EKD.

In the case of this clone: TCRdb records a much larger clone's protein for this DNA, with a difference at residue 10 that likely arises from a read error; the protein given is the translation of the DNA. The CDR3 DNA sequence: TGTGCCTGTGACACCCTGCTGGGGGATGCATCCTGGGACACCCGACAGATGTTTTTC. Its translation is CACDTLLGDASWDTRQMFF. The V and J genes are TRDV2 and TRDJ3; 9 bases fit TRDD3. The germline gives CDR1 GEAIGNYY, CDR2 EKD. The CDR3 spans 19 residues. V lost 0 bases to trimming and J lost 1 base; unmatched junction nucleotides: 6.

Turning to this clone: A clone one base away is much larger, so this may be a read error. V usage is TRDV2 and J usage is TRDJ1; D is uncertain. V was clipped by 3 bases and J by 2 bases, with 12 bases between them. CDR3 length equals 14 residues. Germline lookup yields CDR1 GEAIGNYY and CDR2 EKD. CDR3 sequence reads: CACDPLDSTDKLIF. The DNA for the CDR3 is TGTGCCTGTGACCCCCTGGACTCTACCGATAAACTCATCTTT.